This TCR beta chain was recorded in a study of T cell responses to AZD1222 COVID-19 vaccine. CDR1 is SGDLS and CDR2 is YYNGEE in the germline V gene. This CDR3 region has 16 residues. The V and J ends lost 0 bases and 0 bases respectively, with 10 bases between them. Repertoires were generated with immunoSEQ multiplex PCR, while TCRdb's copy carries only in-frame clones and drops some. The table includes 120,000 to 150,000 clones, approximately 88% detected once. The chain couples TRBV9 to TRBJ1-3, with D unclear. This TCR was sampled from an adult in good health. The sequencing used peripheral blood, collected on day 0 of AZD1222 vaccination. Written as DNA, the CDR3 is TGTGCCAGCAGCGTAGCGACGGGCAGCTCTGGAAACACCATATATTTT. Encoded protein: CASSVATGSSGNTIYF.